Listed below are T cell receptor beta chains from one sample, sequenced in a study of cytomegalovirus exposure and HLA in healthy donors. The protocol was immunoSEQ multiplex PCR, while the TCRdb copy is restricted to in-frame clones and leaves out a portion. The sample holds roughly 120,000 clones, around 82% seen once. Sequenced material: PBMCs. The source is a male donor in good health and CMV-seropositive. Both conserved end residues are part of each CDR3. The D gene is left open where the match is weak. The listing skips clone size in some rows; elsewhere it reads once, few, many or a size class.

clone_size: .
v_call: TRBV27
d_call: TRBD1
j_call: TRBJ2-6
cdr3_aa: CASSSTGVPSGANGLTF
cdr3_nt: TGTGCCAGCAGTTCGACAGGGGTCCCATCTGGGGCCAACGGCCTGACTTTC

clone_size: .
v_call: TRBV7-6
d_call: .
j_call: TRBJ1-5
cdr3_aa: CASSLGGGTNQPQHF
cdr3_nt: TGTGCCAGCAGCTTAGGAGGGGGAACAAATCAGCCCCAGCATTTT

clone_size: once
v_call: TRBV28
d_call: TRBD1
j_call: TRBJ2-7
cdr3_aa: CASYRQGANEQYF
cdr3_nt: TGTGCCAGCTATCGACAGGGGGCGAACGAGCAGTACTTC

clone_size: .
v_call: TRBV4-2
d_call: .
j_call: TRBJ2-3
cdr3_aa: CASSGVATSTDTQYF
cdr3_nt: TGTGCCAGCAGCGGGGTAGCGACTAGCACAGATACGCAGTATTTT

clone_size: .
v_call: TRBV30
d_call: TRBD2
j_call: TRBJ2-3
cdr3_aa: CAWSLGTSGITDTQYF
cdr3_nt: TGTGCCTGGAGCCTCGGGACTAGCGGGATCACAGATACGCAGTATTTT

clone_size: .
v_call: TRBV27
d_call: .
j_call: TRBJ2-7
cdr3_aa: CASRPLSGPGFWGGEQYF
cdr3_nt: TGTGCCAGCAGACCATTAAGCGGGCCTGGGTTTTGGGGCGGTGAGCAGTACTTC

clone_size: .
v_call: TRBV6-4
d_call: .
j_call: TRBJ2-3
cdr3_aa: CASSDSGRSTDTQYF
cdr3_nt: TGTGCCAGCAGTGACTCTGGGAGGAGCACAGATACGCAGTATTTT

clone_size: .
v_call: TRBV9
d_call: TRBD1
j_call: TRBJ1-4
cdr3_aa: CASSVDRGEKLFF
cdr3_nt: TGTGCCAGCAGCGTCGACAGGGGTGAAAAACTGTTTTTT

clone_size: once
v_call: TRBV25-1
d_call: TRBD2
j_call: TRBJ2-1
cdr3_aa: CASSMGLAVNEQFF
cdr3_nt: TGTGCCAGCAGTATGGGACTAGCAGTCAATGAGCAGTTCTTC

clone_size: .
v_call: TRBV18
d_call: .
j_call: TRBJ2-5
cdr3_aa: CASSLAHGSQQETQYF
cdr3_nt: TGTGCCAGCTCACTAGCACATGGTAGCCAACAAGAGACCCAGTACTTC

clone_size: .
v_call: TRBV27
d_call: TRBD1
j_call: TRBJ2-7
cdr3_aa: CASSLSPSRTGSYEQYF
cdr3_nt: TGTGCCAGCAGTTTATCGCCCTCCCGGACAGGGTCCTACGAGCAGTACTTC

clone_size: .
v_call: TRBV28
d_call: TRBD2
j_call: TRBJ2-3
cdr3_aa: CASSLMASGPIFPDTQYF
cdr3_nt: TGTGCCAGCAGTTTAATGGCTAGCGGGCCGATTTTTCCAGATACGCAGTATTTT

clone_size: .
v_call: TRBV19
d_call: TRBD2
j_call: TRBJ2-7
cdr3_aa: CASRTGLAGVDEQYF
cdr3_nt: TGTGCCAGTAGGACGGGACTAGCGGGAGTTGACGAGCAGTACTTC

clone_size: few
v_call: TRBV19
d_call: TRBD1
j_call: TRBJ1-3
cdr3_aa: CASSPRTGENTIYF
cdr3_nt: TGTGCCAGTAGTCCTCGGACAGGTGAAAACACCATATATTTT

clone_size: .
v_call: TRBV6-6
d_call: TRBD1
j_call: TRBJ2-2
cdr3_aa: CASRLSGTGTGELFF
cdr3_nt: TGTGCCAGCCGCCTATCCGGGACAGGGACCGGGGAGCTGTTTTTT

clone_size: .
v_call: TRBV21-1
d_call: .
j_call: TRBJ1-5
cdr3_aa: CASSKVICPGGTGPHQPQHF
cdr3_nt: TGTGCCAGCAGCAAAGTTATTTGCCCCGGAGGGACAGGCCCCCATCAGCCCCAGCATTTT

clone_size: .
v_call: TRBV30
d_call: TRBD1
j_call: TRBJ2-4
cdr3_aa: CAWSVPGAGQGNIQYF
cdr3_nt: TGTGCCTGGAGTGTACCGGGGGCGGGACAGGGAAACATTCAGTACTTC

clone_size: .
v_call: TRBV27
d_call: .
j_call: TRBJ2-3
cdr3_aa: CASSFTSSWGTDTQYF
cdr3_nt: TGTGCCAGCAGTTTTACTAGTTCCTGGGGCACAGATACGCAGTATTTT

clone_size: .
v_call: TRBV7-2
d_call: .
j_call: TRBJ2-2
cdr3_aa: CASSLFRRENTGELFF
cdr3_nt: TGTGCCAGCAGCTTATTCAGGAGGGAGAACACCGGGGAGCTGTTTTTT

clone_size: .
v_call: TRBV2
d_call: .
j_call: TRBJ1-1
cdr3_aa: CASSRDTGNEAFF
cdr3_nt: TGTGCCAGCAGTCGCGACACAGGGAATGAAGCTTTCTTT

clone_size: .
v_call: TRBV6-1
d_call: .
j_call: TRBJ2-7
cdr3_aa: CASSDSGRFYEQYF
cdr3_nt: TGTGCCAGCAGTGATTCCGGGAGATTCTACGAGCAGTACTTC

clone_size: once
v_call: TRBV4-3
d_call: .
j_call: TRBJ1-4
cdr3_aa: CASTNLGGRTNEKLFF
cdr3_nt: TGCGCCAGCACTAACCTCGGTGGGAGGACTAATGAAAAACTGTTTTTT

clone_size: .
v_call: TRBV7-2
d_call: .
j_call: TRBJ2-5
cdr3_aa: CASSKGIQNEETQYF
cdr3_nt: TGTGCCAGCAGCAAAGGAATACAGAACGAAGAGACCCAGTACTTC

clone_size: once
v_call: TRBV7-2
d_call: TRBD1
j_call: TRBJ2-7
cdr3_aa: CASSLRTGASYEQYF
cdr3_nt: TGTGCCAGCAGCTTAAGGACAGGGGCCTCCTACGAGCAGTACTTC

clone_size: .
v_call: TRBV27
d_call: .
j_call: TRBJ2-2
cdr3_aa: CASSPVKTGELFF
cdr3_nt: TGTGCCAGCAGTCCCGTTAAAACCGGGGAGCTGTTTTTT

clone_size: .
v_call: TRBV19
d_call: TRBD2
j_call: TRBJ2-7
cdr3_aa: CASSIEGSGSWSYEQYF
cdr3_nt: TGTGCCAGTAGTATAGAGGGTAGCGGGAGCTGGTCCTACGAGCAGTACTTC

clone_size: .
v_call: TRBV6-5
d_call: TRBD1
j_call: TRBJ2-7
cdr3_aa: CASSYSGQGAYEQYF
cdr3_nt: TGTGCCAGCAGTTACTCAGGACAGGGGGCCTACGAGCAGTACTTC

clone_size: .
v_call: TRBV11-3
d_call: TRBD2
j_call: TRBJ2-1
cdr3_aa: CASSLVSLAVNEQFF
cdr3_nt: TGTGCCAGCAGCTTAGTCTCACTAGCGGTGAATGAGCAGTTCTTC

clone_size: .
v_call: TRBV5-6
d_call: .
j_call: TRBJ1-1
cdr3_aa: CASSSVYYRHVNTEAFF
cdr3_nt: TGTGCCAGCAGCTCGGTTTATTATCGCCATGTGAACACTGAAGCTTTCTTT

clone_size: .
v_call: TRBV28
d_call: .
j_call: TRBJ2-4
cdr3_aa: CASSLPLGGIQYF
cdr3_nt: TGTGCCAGCAGTTTACCCCTCGGGGGCATTCAGTACTTC

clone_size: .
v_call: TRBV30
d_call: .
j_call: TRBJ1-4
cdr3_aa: CAWMASNEKLFF
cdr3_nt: TGTGCCTGGATGGCCAGTAATGAAAAACTGTTTTTT